This passage covers 27 T cell receptor beta chains from one sample sequenced in a study of early T cells in non-severe SARS-CoV-2 infection. From the 5' RACE reads, TCRdb called clonotypes with MiXCR, one entry per CDR3 protein. The table shows 87,000 or so distinct CDR3 sequences, with 9% to 15% occurring only once. Sequences were obtained from whole blood. The receptors come from an adult who was a healthcare worker with PCR-confirmed SARS-CoV-2 infection or an uninfected control (not recorded which).

V gene TRBV12-3 or TRBV12-4 combines with J gene TRBJ1-1, with D perhaps matching TRBD1 (5 bases). This CDR3 comprises 14 residues. V shed 5 bases and J shed 3 bases, with 13 bases lying between them. The CDR3 bases are TGTGCCAGCAGTCCTCAGGGAGGGTACACTGAAGCTTTCTTT. Its protein product is CASSPQGGYTEAFF.

The chain is built from TRBV12-3 or TRBV12-4 and TRBJ2-7; TRBD2 agrees at 7 bases. J was trimmed by 6 bases and V by 6 bases; bases with no gene match: 23. CDR3 size: 18 residues. The CDR3 reads CASRAPEGRATGKVEQYF. CDR3 coding DNA: TGTGCCAGCAGGGCACCCGAGGGGAGGGCCACCGGTAAGGTCGAGCAGTACTTC.

As concerns this clonotype: This could be a read error, since a much larger clone is one nucleotide away. The chain uses TRBV20-1 and TRBJ1-1, with 9 bases fitting TRBD1. CDR1 is DFQATT, CDR2 SNEGSKA, per germline (reference sequence). The CDR3 sequence is 14 residues long. The CDR3 loop is CSAGQGGSPTEAYF. The CDR3, as DNA: TGCAGTGCGGGACAGGGAGGTTCGCCCACTGAAGCTTACTTT.

This clonotype has a handful of counts. This chain uses TRBV6-2 or TRBV6-3 with TRBJ2-4; unclear D gene. This CDR3 region has 13 residues. V was clipped by 8 bases and J by 0 bases, with 8 bases between them. In germline, CDR1 is MNHEY, CDR2 SVGEGT. The CDR3 sequence is CASRILAKNIQYF. The CDR3 bases are TGTGCCAGCCGAATTCTAGCCAAAAACATTCAGTACTTC.

The V and J genes are TRBV4-3 and TRBJ2-1; D might be TRBD1 or TRBD2, each matching 5 bases. CDR3 length: 15 amino acids. The V gene's germline CDR1 is LGHNA and CDR2 YSLEER. V lost 0 bases to trimming and J lost 6 bases, with 12 bases between them. The CDR3 reads CASSQESGTFNEQFF. CDR3 DNA: TGCGCCAGCAGCCAAGAGTCAGGGACCTTCAATGAGCAGTTCTTC.

This sequence joins TRBV20-1 and TRBJ2-3; TRBD1 might be the D (5 bases). V lost 7 bases and J 2 bases, leaving 19 bases between the germline ends. CDR3 length: 15 amino acids. Germline V CDR1 and CDR2: DFQATT, SNEGSKA (reference sequence). CDR3 nucleotides: TGCAGTGGATCTTACACAACAGGCCCCACAGATACGCAGTATTTT. As protein: CSGSYTTGPTDTQYF.

The rearrangement joins TRBV19 to TRBJ1-5; D is uncertain. The V and J ends lost 1 base and 7 bases respectively, with 14 bases between them. Germline V gives CDR1 LNHDA, CDR2 SQIVND (reference sequence). The CDR3 has 15 residues. The CDR3 DNA is TGTGCCAGTAGTATAGCGGCTGGCGTGGGGCAGCCCCAGCATTTT. Translation gives CASSIAAGVGQPQHF.

A few counts support this clonotype. The rearrangement links TRBV5-5 to TRBJ1-2; no clear D gene. Trimming cost V 0 bases and J 3 bases, with 15 bases left between them. The CDR3 extends over 16 amino acids. In germline, CDR1 is SGHKS, CDR2 YYEKEE (reference sequence). CDR3 protein: CASSLGLGFRDYGYTF. Written as DNA, the CDR3 is TGTGCCAGCAGCTTGGGTCTGGGATTTAGGGACTATGGCTACACCTTC.

This clonotype was counted between two and nine times. This chain links TRBV7-2 with TRBJ1-3, with 9 bases identical to TRBD1. CDR3 length equals 15 residues. Germline loops: CDR1 SGHTA, CDR2 FQGNSA. The V segment lost 3 bases and the J segment 2 bases; nucleotides outside the gene matches: 2. CDR3 DNA sequence: TGTGCCAGCAGCTTTGGACAGGGGACTGGAAACACCATATATTTT. Amino acid sequence: CASSFGQGTGNTIYF.

This clonotype was counted at least ten times. The V call is TRBV6-5, the J call TRBJ2-2, with TRBD2 matching over 14 bases. The CDR3 runs to 16 residues. With V trimmed by 6 bases and J by 7 bases, 7 bases remained unmatched. Germline assignment: CDR1 MNHEY and CDR2 SVGAGI. The CDR3 nucleotides are TGTGCCAGCAGACGGACTAGCGGGGGGAGTGGCGGGGAGCTGTTTTTT. Translated: CASRRTSGGSGGELFF.

This clonotype was counted ten times or more. The genes are TRBV13 and TRBJ2-7; tentative D call: TRBD2 (6 bases). The V and J ends lost 5 bases and 4 bases respectively, with 18 bases between them. The CDR3 runs 15 residues. Germline CDR1 PRHDT, CDR2 FYEKMQ (reference sequence). CDR3: CASSPGGAVRYEQYF. CDR3 nucleotide sequence: TGTGCCAGCAGCCCCGGAGGGGCTGTGAGGTACGAGCAGTACTTC.

Details on this clonotype: One base away lies a much larger clone, so this may be a sequencing read error. The chain is built from TRBV11-2 and TRBJ2-5, with D maybe TRBD1 (5 bases). Germline V gives CDR1 SGHAT, CDR2 FQNNGV. The length of the CDR3 is 16 residues. CDR3 DNA sequence: TGTGCCAACAGCCCAGGGCGCTCTGTGACCCAAGAGACCCAGTACTTC. It encodes CANSPGRSVTQETQYF.

The chain links TRBV5-1 to TRBJ2-7, with no clear D. Trimming stripped 2 bases from V and 3 bases from J, with 15 bases between. The CDR3 is 15 amino acids. Germline-derived CDR1 and CDR2 are SGHRS and YFSETQ. CDR3 sequence reads: CASSLEVARHYEQYF. CDR3 nucleotides: TGCGCCAGCAGCTTAGAGGTAGCTCGGCACTACGAGCAGTACTTC.

At least ten counts were recorded for this clonotype. CDR3 nucleotide sequence: TGTGCCAGCAGCCCCTCCGGGGACAGGGGGCGAGACGAGCAGTACTTC. Residues: CASSPSGDRGRDEQYF. J is TRBJ2-7 and V is TRBV3-1; 12 bases map to TRBD1. Germline V lookup: CDR1 LGHDT, CDR2 YNNKEL (reference sequence). J gave up 5 bases and V 4 bases, and 9 bases lay outside the gene matches. The CDR3 covers 16 residues.

The chain joins TRBV7-9 to TRBJ2-1; 9 bases align to TRBD2. CDR3 length: 19 residues. Germline V gives CDR1 SEHNR, CDR2 FQNEAQ (reference sequence). V was pared by 3 bases and J by 9 bases, with 21 bases of the junction left unmatched. CDR3 residues: CASSFSTPSASGKGGEQFF. DNA of the CDR3: TGTGCCAGCAGCTTCTCTACCCCCTCCGCTAGCGGGAAAGGTGGTGAGCAGTTCTTC.

This clonotype appeared a few times. The chain links TRBV24-1 to TRBJ1-2, with D perhaps TRBD1 (5 bases). The CDR3 loop spans 12 amino acids. Germline V CDR1 and CDR2: KGHDR, SFDVKD. The V end lost 7 bases, the J end lost 2 bases, and 7 bases lay between the germline ends. DNA for the CDR3: TGTGCCACCAGGGGGGACAACTATGGCTACACCTTC. Residues: CATRGDNYGYTF.

At least ten counts were recorded for this clonotype. This chain joins TRBV6-2 or TRBV6-3 and TRBJ1-5; D unclear. The ends were cut back, 2 bases at V and 3 bases at J, with 14 bases in the middle. Germline assignment: CDR1 MNHEY and CDR2 SVGEGT. This CDR3 region has 16 residues. CDR3 sequence (DNA): TGTGCCAGCAGTTACCGAGTACAGCCTCCCAATCAGCCCCAGCATTTT. Its translation: CASSYRVQPPNQPQHF.

This rearrangement joins TRBV9 to TRBJ2-3; D is unresolved. V gave up 4 bases and J gave up 6 bases, with 9 bases separating them. CDR1 is SGDLS, CDR2 YYNGEE, per germline. This CDR3 has 12 amino acids. In DNA form, the CDR3 reads TGTGCCAGCAGCCCCGCCCGGGATACGCAGTATTTT. Its translation: CASSPARDTQYF.

The chain employs TRBV10-3 and TRBJ1-2; possible D gene TRBD1, 5 bases. Trimming took off 6 bases at V and 2 bases at J, with 7 bases between the two ends. This CDR3 is built from 12 residues. The germline gives CDR1 ENHRY, CDR2 SYGVKD. For the CDR3, the DNA is TGTGCCATCAGGAGGGACAACTATGGCTACACCTTC. This encodes CAIRRDNYGYTF.

About this clonotype: Its ends do not fully match the called genes, so a read error is possible. The chain combines TRBV6-6 with TRBJ1-6, with 8 bases lining up with TRBD1. The CDR3 has 16 residues. Per the germline V gene, CDR1 is MNHNY and CDR2 is SVGAGI (reference sequence). The CDR3 DNA reads as TGTGCCAGCAGTTACGCTCGGACAGGGCGAAATTCACCCCTCCTCTTT. It codes for CASSYARTGRNSPLLF.

The chain carries TRBV2 and TRBJ1-6; unclear D gene. The CDR3 is 11 residues long. Germline loops: CDR1 SNHLY, CDR2 FYNNEI. The V and J ends lost 6 bases and 14 bases respectively, with 11 bases between them. The CDR3 spells CASSGRHTLHF. The CDR3, as DNA: TGTGCCAGCAGCGGAAGACATACCCTCCACTTT. Using reference TRBV2 and TRBJ1-6 for the parts outside the CDR3, the full variable domain is EPEVTQTPSHQVTQMGQEVILRCVPISNHLYFYWYRQILGQKVEFLVSFYNNEISEKSEIFDDQFSVERPDGSNFTLKIRSTKLEDSAMYFCASSGRHTLHFGNGTRLTVT.

This clonotype was found a few times. The chain has TRBV12-3 or TRBV12-4 and TRBJ1-6; a weak D match, TRBD1 (5 bases). The V gene lost 2 bases and the J gene lost 7 bases, with 12 bases spanning the gap. The CDR3 runs 15 residues. The CDR3 loop reads CASSLSTGGNSPLHF. Here the CDR3 DNA reads TGTGCCAGCAGTTTATCTACAGGCGGGAATTCACCCCTCCACTTT.

This chain joins TRBV7-8 and TRBJ1-2; D not certain. Germline V gene lookup returns CDR1 SGHVS and CDR2 FQNEAQ. Trimming removed 1 base from V and 4 bases from J, with 7 bases in between. The CDR3 length is 13 residues. DNA of the CDR3: TGTGCCAGCAGCTTAGAAGGCACCTATGGCTACACCTTC. This translates into CASSLEGTYGYTF.

This clonotype has a handful of counts. The chain joins TRBV28 to TRBJ1-5; D unresolved. Germline-derived CDR1 and CDR2 are MDHEN and SYDVKM. V dropped 6 bases and J dropped 15 bases, with 15 bases sitting between them. The CDR3 totals 11 residues. Here the CDR3 DNA reads TGTGCCAGCAGCTACTCCCTAGAACGGCATTTT. Encoded protein: CASSYSLERHF.

This clonotype was seen many times. Germline and junction disagree at one end, which may indicate a read error. This chain links TRBV6-4 with TRBJ2-1; 12 nucleotides match TRBD1. The CDR3 is made up of 14 amino acids. Per germline, CDR1 MRHNA and CDR2 SNTAGT. The CDR3 region is CASSDGTGGNEQLF. The CDR3 DNA is TGTGCCAGCAGTGACGGGACAGGGGGCAATGAGCAGCTCTTC.

This clonotype was recorded many times. The chain joins TRBV29-1 to TRBJ2-7; TRBD1 agrees at 7 bases. CDR3 length: 11 amino acids. Germline loops: CDR1 SQVTM, CDR2 ANQGSEA. J was trimmed by 6 bases and V by 6 bases; bases with no gene match: 5. The CDR3 DNA reads as TGCAGCGTCTCAGGGGGTGGCGAGCAGTACTTC. Amino acid sequence: CSVSGGGEQYF.

This clonotype appeared a few times. The V call is TRBV7-2, the J call TRBJ1-2; D is unresolved. The CDR3 is 15 amino acids. The V gene's germline CDR1 is SGHTA and CDR2 FQGNSA. V was clipped by 0 bases and J by 4 bases, with 12 bases between them. The chain's CDR3 is CASSLAAGKVYGYTF. CDR3 DNA sequence: TGTGCCAGCAGCTTAGCCGCCGGGAAAGTCTATGGCTACACCTTC.